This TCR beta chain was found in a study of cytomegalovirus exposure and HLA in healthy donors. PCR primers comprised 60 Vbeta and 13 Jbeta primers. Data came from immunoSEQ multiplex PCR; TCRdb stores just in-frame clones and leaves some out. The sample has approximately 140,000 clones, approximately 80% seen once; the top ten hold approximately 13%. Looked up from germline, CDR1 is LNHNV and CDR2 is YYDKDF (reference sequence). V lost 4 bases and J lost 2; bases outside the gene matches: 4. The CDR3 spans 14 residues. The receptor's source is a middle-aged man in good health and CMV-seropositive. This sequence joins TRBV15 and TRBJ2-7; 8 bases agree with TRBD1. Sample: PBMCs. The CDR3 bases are TGTGCCACCAGCATTACGGGACAGGCCTACGAGCAGTACTTC. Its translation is CATSITGQAYEQYF. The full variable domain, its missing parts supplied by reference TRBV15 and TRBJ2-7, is DAMVIQNPRYQVTQFGKPVTLSCSQTLNHNVMYWYQQKSSQAPKLLFHYYDKDFNNEADTPDNFQSRRPNTSFCFLDIRSPGLGDTAMYLCATSITGQAYEQYFGPGTRLTVT.